Many counts were recorded for the clone carrying this T cell receptor (beta chain). Trimming removed 5 bases from V and 5 bases from J; junction bases left unmatched: 6. Germline values: CDR1 MDHEN, CDR2 SYDVKM. This CDR3 contains 15 residues. The sample's time point: newly diagnosed GD, antithyroid drugs for less than 3 months. The TCR library was made from RNA extracted from PBMCs. Through Arm-PCR of CDR3 regions and iRepertoire HTBI primers, TCR beta libraries were built. TCRdb redid the calling of the multiplex PCR reads with MiXCR, one entry per CDR3 protein. Here the sample spans under 400,000 distinct CDR3 sequences, approximately 15% being singletons. This entry is derived from a study of regulatory T cells in long-lasting Graves disease. The same sample was also used in a study of T cells in Graves' hyperthyroidism and ophthalmopathy. That work contributes: Thyroid ultrasound, orbital computed tomography, clinical symptoms, and serum thyroxine and TRAb underpinned diagnoses.

Here the sequenced sample was peripheral blood mononuclear cells (PBMCs), taken at new diagnosis, from a patient treated with antithyroid drugs. This chain links TRBV28 with TRBJ2-3, with TRBD2 identical over 11 bases. This clonotype was sampled from a man aged 35-49 years with Graves disease. The CDR3 DNA reads TGTGCCAGCAGTCCCCCTGGGACTAGCGGAGATACGCAGTATTTT. Residues: CASSPPGTSGDTQYF.